The T cell receptor beta chain under discussion was sequenced for a study of post-analysis software for immune sequencing data. Points from the study as a whole: Compared against controls, patients with multiple sclerosis displayed significantly lower normalized Chao1 diversity.

This clonotype was recorded only once. Its antigen is not identified. The CDR3 runs 15 residues. With 0 bases removed from V and 3 bases from J, the gap between germline ends came to 9 bases. Germline V CDR1 and CDR2: SGHRS, YFSETQ. Unique molecular identifiers were present in the TCR beta cDNA libraries. The T cell input of roughly 0.9 to 11 million gave about half a million cDNA molecules. Using its own MiXCR run on the PCR reads, TCRdb lists one record per CDR3 protein. The sample carries about 160,000 distinct CDR3 sequences, roughly 40% recorded once. Specimen: blood, collected after autologous hematopoietic stem cell transplantation. This receptor was obtained from a girl aged 5 to 17 with multiple sclerosis. The rearrangement joins TRBV5-1 to TRBJ2-2, with no clear D. The CDR3 loop is CASSLARTDTGELFF. CDR3 bases: TGCGCCAGCAGCTTGGCCCGAACCGACACCGGGGAGCTGTTTTTT. The whole variable domain, remainder taken from reference TRBV5-1 and TRBJ2-2, is KAGVTQTPRYLIKTRGQQVTLSCSPISGHRSVSWYQQTPGQGLQFLFEYFSETQRNKGNFPGRFSGRQFSNSRSEMNVSTLELGDSALYLCASSLARTDTGELFFGEGSRLTVL.